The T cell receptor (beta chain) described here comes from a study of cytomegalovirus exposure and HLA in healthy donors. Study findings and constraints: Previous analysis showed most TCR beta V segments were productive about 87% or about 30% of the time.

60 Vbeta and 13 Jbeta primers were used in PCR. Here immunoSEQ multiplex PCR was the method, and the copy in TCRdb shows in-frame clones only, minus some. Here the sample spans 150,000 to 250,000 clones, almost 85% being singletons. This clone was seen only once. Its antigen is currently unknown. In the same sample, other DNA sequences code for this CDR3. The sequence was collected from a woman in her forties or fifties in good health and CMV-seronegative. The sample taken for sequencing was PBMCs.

CDR3 protein: CASSGGSGRAYEQYF. The CDR3 DNA reads TGTGCCAGCAGCGGCGGAAGCGGGAGGGCCTACGAGCAGTACTTC. The V and J genes are TRBV7-2 and TRBJ2-7, with 10 positions matching TRBD2. This CDR3 is 15 amino acids long. Germline V CDR1 and CDR2: SGHTA, FQGNSA. Trimming cost V 5 bases and J 2 bases; bases outside gene matches: 6.